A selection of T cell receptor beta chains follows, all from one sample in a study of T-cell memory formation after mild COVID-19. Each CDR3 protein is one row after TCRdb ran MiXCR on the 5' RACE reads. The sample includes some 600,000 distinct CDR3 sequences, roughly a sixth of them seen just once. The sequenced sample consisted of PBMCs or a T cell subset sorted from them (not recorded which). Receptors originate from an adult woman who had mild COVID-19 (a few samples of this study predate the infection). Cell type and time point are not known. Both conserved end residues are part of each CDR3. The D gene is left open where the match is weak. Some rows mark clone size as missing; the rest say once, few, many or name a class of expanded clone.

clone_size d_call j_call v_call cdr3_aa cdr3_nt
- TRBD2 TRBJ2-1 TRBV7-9 CASSWVGLGDYNEQFF TGTGCCAGCAGCTGGGTGGGACTAGGGGACTACAATGAGCAGTTCTTC
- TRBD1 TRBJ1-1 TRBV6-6 CASSYPGGGTGVVNTEAFF TGTGCCAGCAGTTACCCCGGGGGAGGGACAGGGGTGGTGAACACTGAAGCTTTCTTT
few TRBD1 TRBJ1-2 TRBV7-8 CASSPDRENYGYTF TGTGCCAGCAGCCCAGACAGGGAAAACTATGGCTACACCTTC
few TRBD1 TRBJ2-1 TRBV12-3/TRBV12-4 CASSFSPPGTGTYNEQFF TGTGCCAGCAGTTTTTCTCCCCCCGGGACAGGGACGTACAATGAGCAGTTCTTC
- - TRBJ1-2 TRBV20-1 CSARDVGRNYGYTF TGCAGTGCTAGAGATGTCGGCAGGAACTATGGCTACACCTTC
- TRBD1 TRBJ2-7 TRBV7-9 CASSLVKGQGFGEQYF TGTGCCAGCAGCTTAGTAAAGGGACAGGGATTTGGCGAGCAGTACTTC
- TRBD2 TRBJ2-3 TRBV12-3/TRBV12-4 CASRAKRGHTDTQYF TGTGCCAGCAGGGCCAAGCGGGGGCACACAGATACGCAGTATTTT
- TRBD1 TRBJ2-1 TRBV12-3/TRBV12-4 CASSWGQGWNEQFF TGTGCCAGCAGTTGGGGACAGGGTTGGAATGAGCAGTTCTTC
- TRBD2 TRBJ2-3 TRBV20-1 CSARDLSARLAGGPTDTQYF TGCAGTGCTAGAGATTTGTCGGCCCGACTAGCGGGAGGCCCCACAGATACGCAGTATTTT
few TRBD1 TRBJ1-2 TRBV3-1 CASSHMTGGASNYGYTF TGTGCCAGCAGCCACATGACAGGGGGCGCGTCCAACTATGGCTACACCTTC
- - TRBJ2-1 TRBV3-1 CASSLAPPGKYNEQFF TGTGCCAGCAGCCTCGCCCCGCCCGGCAAATACAATGAGCAGTTCTTC
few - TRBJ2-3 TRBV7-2 CASSLARDWRSSTDTQYF TGTGCCAGCAGCTTAGCGCGAGACTGGCGGTCTAGCACAGATACGCAGTATTTT
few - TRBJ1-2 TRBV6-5 CASRKGGYGYTF TGTGCCAGCCGAAAAGGCGGGTATGGCTACACCTTC
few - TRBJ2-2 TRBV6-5 CASSLDSRNTGELFF TGTGCCAGCAGTCTAGACAGCCGAAACACCGGGGAGCTGTTTTTT
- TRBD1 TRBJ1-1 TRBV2 CASSGQGSATEAFF TGTGCCAGCAGCGGACAGGGATCGGCTACTGAAGCTTTCTTT
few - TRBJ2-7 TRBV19 CASSYWGFNEQYF TGTGCCAGTAGTTACTGGGGATTTAACGAGCAGTACTTC